Below, 10 T cell receptor beta chains from the same sample are listed, as sequenced in a study of cytomegalovirus exposure and HLA in healthy donors. Primers for the PCR totalled 60 Vbeta and 13 Jbeta. Sequenced by immunoSEQ multiplex PCR; TCRdb stores in-frame clones only, minus some. This table has 200,000 to 300,000 clones, 82% appearing once. Sequences were obtained from PBMCs. The receptors originated from a woman aged 40 to 49 in good health and CMV-seropositive.

The chain carries TRBV7-2 and TRBJ2-1; TRBD2 agrees at 14 bases. The V segment lost 5 bases and the J segment 0 bases; nucleotides outside the gene matches: 6. Per the germline V gene, CDR1 is SGHTA and CDR2 is FQGNSA. The CDR3 runs 18 residues. CDR3: CASSRLAGGSSSYNEQFF. The CDR3 DNA is TGTGCCAGCAGCCGACTAGCGGGGGGGTCAAGCTCCTACAATGAGCAGTTCTTC.

CDR3 nucleotide sequence: TGTGCCAGTAGTATCGCGCGGGGCAGGGACTTAGGGCTAGAGACCCAGTACTTC. Translated, it gives CASSIARGRDLGLETQYF. This chain connects TRBV19 to TRBJ2-5, with a tentative D call TRBD2 (6 bases). V lost 3 bases and J lost 4, with 24 bases in between. The CDR3 covers 18 residues. The germline gives CDR1 LNHDA, CDR2 SQIVND (reference sequence).

The chain recombines TRBV2 with TRBJ1-4; a possible D gene is TRBD1 (5 bases). The germline CDR1 and CDR2 sequences are SNHLY and FYNNEI. The CDR3 runs to 15 residues. The V gene lost 3 bases and the J gene lost 3 bases, with 11 bases spanning the gap. CDR3: CASSDTGTSNEKLFF. For the CDR3, the DNA is TGTGCCAGCAGTGATACCGGGACTTCTAATGAAAAACTGTTTTTT. Together with reference TRBV2 and TRBJ1-4, the CDR3 gives the full variable domain: EPEVTQTPSHQVTQMGQEVILRCVPISNHLYFYWYRQILGQKVEFLVSFYNNEISEKSEIFDDQFSVERPDGSNFTLKIRSTKLEDSAMYFCASSDTGTSNEKLFFGSGTQLSVL.

This rearrangement joins TRBV19 to TRBJ1-3, with D maybe TRBD1 (6 bases). Trimming left V 3 bases short and J 4 bases short, with 22 bases between. CDR1 and CDR2 from the germline V gene are LNHDA and SQIVND (reference sequence). The CDR3 totals 18 residues. CDR3 DNA: TGTGCCAGTAGTATCCCCCTCTCGCCGGGACAATCCGGAAACACCATATATTTT. Encoded protein: CASSIPLSPGQSGNTIYF.

The chain links TRBV5-8 to TRBJ1-2; maybe TRBD1 (5 bases). Between the trimmed V and J ends, which lost 0 bases and 4 bases, there was a span of 7 bases. CDR3 size: 13 residues. Germline lookup yields CDR1 SGHTS and CDR2 YDEGEE. CDR3 protein: CASSLGGAYGYTF. CDR3 bases: TGTGCCAGCAGCTTGGGTGGGGCCTATGGCTACACCTTC.

The gene calls are TRBV9 and TRBJ1-1; D is perhaps TRBD1 (5 bases). This CDR3 comprises 16 residues. Germline V CDR1 and CDR2: SGDLS, YYNGEE. The V end was cut by 4 bases, the J end by 4 bases, with 20 bases between. Here the CDR3 reads CASSSSGGGSGTEAFF. The CDR3 nucleotides are TGTGCCAGCAGCTCATCCGGGGGGGGGTCGGGCACTGAAGCTTTCTTT.

This clone was observed a few times. The V call is TRBV4-1, the J call TRBJ2-2, with 12 bases lining up with TRBD2. V dropped 4 bases and J dropped 8; count of bases not matched to a gene: 11. Germline assignment: CDR1 MGHRA and CDR2 YSYEKL. The CDR3 contains 17 residues. In DNA, the CDR3 is TGCGCCAGCAGCCCTTCCCCCCTAGCGGGGGGGCCAGGGGAGCTGTTTTTT. Translating gives CASSPSPLAGGPGELFF.

This clone has a single count. V usage is TRBV19 and J usage is TRBJ2-6; D not resolved. This CDR3 contains 16 residues. Trimming left V 1 base short and J 1 base short, with 8 bases between. Germline CDR1 is LNHDA and CDR2 is SQIVND (reference sequence). This CDR3 reads CASSIGGTSGANVLTF. The CDR3 region has the DNA TGTGCCAGTAGTATAGGAGGAACTTCTGGGGCCAACGTCCTGACTTTC. Drawing the rest from reference TRBV19 and TRBJ2-6, the complete variable domain is DGGITQSPKYLFRKEGQNVTLSCEQNLNHDAMYWYRQDPGQGLRLIYYSQIVNDFQKGDIAEGYSVSREKKESFPLTVTSAQKNPTAFYLCASSIGGTSGANVLTFGAGSRLTVL.

As to this clone: One end of the junction fails to match germline, which may point to a read error. The J gene is TRBJ2-1, the V gene TRBV7-7; 9 bases are a match to TRBD1. The CDR3 spans 16 residues. Germline values: CDR1 SSHAT, CDR2 FNYEAQ (reference sequence). CDR3 in DNA: TGTGCTAGCAGCTTAACCCCGGACAGGGGAGTAAATGAGCAGTTCTTC. It specifies CASSLTPDRGVNEQFF.

The chain employs TRBV18 and TRBJ1-1; D not resolved. Germline loops: CDR1 KGHSH, CDR2 LQKENI. The CDR3 is 17 residues long. With 0 bases removed from V and 0 bases from J, the gap between germline ends came to 14 bases. CDR3 sequence reads: CASSPPGGIFMNTEAFF. The CDR3 region has the DNA TGTGCCAGCTCACCACCTGGCGGTATTTTCATGAACACTGAAGCTTTCTTT.